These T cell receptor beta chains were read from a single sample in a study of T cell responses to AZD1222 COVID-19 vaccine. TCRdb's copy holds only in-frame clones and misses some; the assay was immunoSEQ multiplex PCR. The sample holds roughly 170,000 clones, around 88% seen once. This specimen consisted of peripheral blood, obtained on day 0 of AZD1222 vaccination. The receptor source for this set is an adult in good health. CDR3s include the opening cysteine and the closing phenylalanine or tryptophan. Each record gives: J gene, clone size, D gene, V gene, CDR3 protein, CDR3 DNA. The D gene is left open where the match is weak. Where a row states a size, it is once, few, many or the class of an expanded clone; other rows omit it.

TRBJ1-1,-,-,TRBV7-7,CASSRTVNTEAFF,TGTGCTAGCAGCAGGACGGTAAACACTGAAGCTTTCTTT
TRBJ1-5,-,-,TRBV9,CASSVGIGLNQPQHF,TGTGCCAGCAGCGTAGGTATAGGACTTAATCAGCCCCAGCATTTT
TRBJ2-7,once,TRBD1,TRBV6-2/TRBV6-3,CASSFRQGRPSYEQYF,TGTGCCAGCAGTTTTAGACAGGGAAGACCTTCCTACGAGCAGTACTTC
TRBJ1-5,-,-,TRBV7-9,CASSSDYGLNQPQHF,TGTGCCAGCAGCTCCGACTATGGATTAAATCAGCCCCAGCATTTT
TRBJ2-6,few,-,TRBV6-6,CASSPLPGGFGANVLTF,TGTGCCAGCAGTCCCCTTCCGGGGGGCTTTGGGGCCAACGTCCTGACTTTC
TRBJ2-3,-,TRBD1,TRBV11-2,CASSLSRDRGTDTQYF,TGTGCCAGCAGCCTAAGCAGGGACAGGGGCACAGATACGCAGTATTTT
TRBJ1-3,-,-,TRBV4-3,CASSQERGNTIYF,TGCGCCAGCAGCCAAGAACGGGGAAACACCATATATTTT
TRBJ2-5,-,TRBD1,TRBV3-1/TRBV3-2,CASSQDLDRGPDF,TGTGCCAGCAGCCAAGATCTCGACAGGGGCCCGGACTTC
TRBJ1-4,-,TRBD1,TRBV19,CASRRGPATNEKLFF,TGTGCCAGTAGAAGGGGGCCCGCAACTAATGAAAAACTGTTTTTT
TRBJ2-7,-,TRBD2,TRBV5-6,CASSPGGVKSHEQYF,TGTGCCAGCAGCCCGGGAGGGGTCAAATCTCACGAGCAGTACTTC
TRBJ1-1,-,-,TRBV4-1,CASSPNLEGVGEAFF,TGCGCCAGCAGCCCTAATCTCGAGGGAGTAGGTGAAGCTTTCTTT
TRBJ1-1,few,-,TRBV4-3,CASSQDLTGNTEAFF,TGCGCCAGCAGCCAAGATTTGACGGGGAACACTGAAGCTTTCTTT
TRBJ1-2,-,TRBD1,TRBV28,CASRPAGTGASGGYTF,TGTGCCAGCAGACCCGCCGGGACAGGGGCCTCGGGTGGCTACACCTTC
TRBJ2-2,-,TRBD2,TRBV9,CASSVGASGGAWTGELFF,TGTGCCAGCAGCGTAGGTGCTAGCGGGGGGGCATGGACCGGGGAGCTGTTTTTT
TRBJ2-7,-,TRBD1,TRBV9,CASSAMGDRTHYEQYF,TGTGCCAGCAGTGCTATGGGGGACAGGACCCACTACGAGCAGTACTTC
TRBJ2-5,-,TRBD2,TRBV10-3,CAAASGGGETQYF,TGTGCCGCGGCTAGCGGGGGGGGAGAGACCCAGTACTTC
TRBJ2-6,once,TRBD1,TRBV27,CASSPGTGLGGANVLTF,TGTGCCAGCAGTCCCGGGACAGGGTTAGGTGGGGCCAACGTCCTGACTTTC
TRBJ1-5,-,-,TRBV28,CASSLRLERAYSNQPQHF,TGTGCCAGCAGTTTACGGTTGGAGAGGGCCTATAGCAATCAGCCCCAGCATTTT
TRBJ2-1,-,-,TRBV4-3,CASSQDHRGAPYNEQFF,TGCGCCAGCAGCCAAGATCACCGCGGGGCCCCCTACAATGAGCAGTTCTTC
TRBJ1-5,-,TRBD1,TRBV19,CASSLGRGPNQPQHF,TGTGCCAGTAGTCTGGGCAGGGGGCCGAATCAGCCCCAGCATTTT
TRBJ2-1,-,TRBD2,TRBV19,CASSIPGAGVSNEQFF,TGTGCCAGTAGTATCCCAGGCGCGGGGGTGTCCAATGAGCAGTTCTTC
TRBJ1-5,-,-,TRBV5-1,CASSFDGQINQPQHF,TGCGCCAGCAGCTTTGATGGACAGATCAATCAGCCCCAGCATTTT
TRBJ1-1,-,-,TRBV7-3,CASSPSGGGNTEAFF,TGTGCCAGCAGCCCCTCCGGCGGAGGGAACACTGAAGCTTTCTTT
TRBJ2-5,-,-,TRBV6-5,CASRLLETQYF,TGTGCCAGCAGACTACTGGAGACCCAGTACTTC
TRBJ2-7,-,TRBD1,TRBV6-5,CASSPDRGSSYEQYF,TGTGCCAGCAGTCCAGACAGGGGGAGCTCCTACGAGCAGTACTTC
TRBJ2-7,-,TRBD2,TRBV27,CASSLSTSGGEQYF,TGTGCCAGCAGTTTATCGACTAGCGGGGGCGAGCAGTACTTC
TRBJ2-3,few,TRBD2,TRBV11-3,CASSSGLAGMGDTQYF,TGTGCCAGCAGCTCCGGACTAGCGGGCATGGGGGATACGCAGTATTTT
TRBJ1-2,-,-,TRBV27,CASSFKPGHYGYTF,TGTGCCAGCAGTTTCAAACCGGGACACTATGGCTACACCTTC
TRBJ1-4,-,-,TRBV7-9,CASSLAEVVAAKLFF,TGTGCCAGCAGCTTGGCGGAAGTCGTAGCGGCGAAACTGTTTTTT
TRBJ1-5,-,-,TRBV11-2,CASSLDYATSNQPQHF,TGTGCCAGCAGCTTAGATTACGCGACTAGCAATCAGCCCCAGCATTTT
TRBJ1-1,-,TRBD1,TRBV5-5,CASSLGGHRGLTEAFF,TGTGCCAGCAGCTTGGGGGGTCACAGGGGGCTCACTGAAGCTTTCTTT
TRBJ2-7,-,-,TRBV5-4,CASSLGELYEQYF,TGTGCCAGCAGCTTGGGGGAACTCTACGAGCAGTACTTC
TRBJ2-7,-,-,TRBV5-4,CASSPDGNYEQYF,TGTGCCAGCAGCCCGGACGGGAACTACGAGCAGTACTTC
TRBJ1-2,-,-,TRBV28,CASSQGGNSNYGYTF,TGTGCCAGCAGCCAAGGGGGGAACTCTAACTATGGCTACACCTTC
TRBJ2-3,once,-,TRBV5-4,CASSSSVWGTDTQYF,TGTGCCAGCAGCTCTAGCGTATGGGGCACAGATACGCAGTATTTT
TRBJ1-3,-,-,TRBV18,CASSPGTLSSSGNTIYF,TGTGCCAGCTCACCCGGGACATTGTCGAGCTCTGGAAACACCATATATTTT
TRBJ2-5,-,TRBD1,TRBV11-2,CASSTRDRGRQETQYF,TGTGCCAGCAGCACTCGGGACAGGGGGCGGCAAGAGACCCAGTACTTC
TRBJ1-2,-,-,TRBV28,CASSRLVAARGYGYTF,TGTGCCAGCAGCCGTTTAGTCGCGGCGAGGGGGTATGGCTACACCTTC
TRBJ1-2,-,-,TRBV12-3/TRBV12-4,CASSLKEVYTF,TGTGCCAGCAGTCTCAAGGAGGTCTACACCTTC
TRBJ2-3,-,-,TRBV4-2,CASSQDRASRTDTQYF,TGTGCCAGCAGCCAAGATCGGGCTTCTCGCACAGATACGCAGTATTTT